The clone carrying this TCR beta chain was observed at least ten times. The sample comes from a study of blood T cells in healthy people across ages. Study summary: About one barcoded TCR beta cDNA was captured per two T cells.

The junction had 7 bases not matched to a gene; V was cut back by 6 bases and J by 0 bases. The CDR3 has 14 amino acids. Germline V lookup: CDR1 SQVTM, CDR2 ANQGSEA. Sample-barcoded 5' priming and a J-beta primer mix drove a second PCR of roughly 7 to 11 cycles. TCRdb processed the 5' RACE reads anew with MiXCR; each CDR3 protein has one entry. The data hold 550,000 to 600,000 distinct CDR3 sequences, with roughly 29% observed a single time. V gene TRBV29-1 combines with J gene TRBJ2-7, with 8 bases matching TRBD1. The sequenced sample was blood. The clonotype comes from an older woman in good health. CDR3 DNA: TGCAGCGTGTGGGGGACAGGCACCTCCTACGAGCAGTACTTC. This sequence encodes CSVWGTGTSYEQYF.